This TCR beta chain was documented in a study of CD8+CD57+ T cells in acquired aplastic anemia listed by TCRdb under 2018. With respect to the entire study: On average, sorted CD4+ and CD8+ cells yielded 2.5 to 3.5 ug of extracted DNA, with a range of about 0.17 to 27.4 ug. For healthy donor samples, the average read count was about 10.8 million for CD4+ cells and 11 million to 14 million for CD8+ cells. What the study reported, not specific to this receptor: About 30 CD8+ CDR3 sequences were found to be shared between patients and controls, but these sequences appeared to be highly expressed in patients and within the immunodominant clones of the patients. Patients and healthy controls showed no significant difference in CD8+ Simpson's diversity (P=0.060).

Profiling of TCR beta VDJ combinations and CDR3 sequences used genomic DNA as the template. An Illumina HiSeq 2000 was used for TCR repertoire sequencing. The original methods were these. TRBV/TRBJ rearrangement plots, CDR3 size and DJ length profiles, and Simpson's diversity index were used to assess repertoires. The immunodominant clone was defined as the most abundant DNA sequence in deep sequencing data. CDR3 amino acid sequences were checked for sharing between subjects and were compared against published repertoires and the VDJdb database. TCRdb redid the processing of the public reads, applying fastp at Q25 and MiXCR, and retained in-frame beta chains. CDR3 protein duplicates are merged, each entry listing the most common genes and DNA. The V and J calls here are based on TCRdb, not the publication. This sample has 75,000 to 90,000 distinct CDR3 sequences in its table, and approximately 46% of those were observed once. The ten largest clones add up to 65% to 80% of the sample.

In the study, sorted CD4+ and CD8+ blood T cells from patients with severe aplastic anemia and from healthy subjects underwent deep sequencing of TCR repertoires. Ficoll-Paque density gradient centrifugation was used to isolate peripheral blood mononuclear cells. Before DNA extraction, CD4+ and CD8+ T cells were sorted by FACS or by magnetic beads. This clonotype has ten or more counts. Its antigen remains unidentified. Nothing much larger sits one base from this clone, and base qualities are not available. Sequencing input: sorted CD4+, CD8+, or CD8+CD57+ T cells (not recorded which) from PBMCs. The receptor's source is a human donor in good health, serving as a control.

The DNA is TGTGCCAGCGTCCCCTTCTGGGGGGACAGGGGTAATTCACCCCTCCACTTT. Translated, it gives CASVPFWGDRGNSPLHF. The rearrangement combines TRBV6-1 with TRBJ1-6; 10 bases in the junction line up with TRBD1. From the germline V gene, CDR1 is MNHNS and CDR2 is SASEGT. Trimmed from V: 8 bases; trimmed from J: 6 bases; junction bases lacking a gene match: 13. The CDR3 runs 17 residues from the cysteine to the phenylalanine. CDR3 DNA is the only sequence kept; it has 51 bases, read in frame from the first base.